The 10 T cell receptor beta chains reported below all come from one sample, sequenced in a study of OX40 agonist ivuxolimab in advanced cancers. The protocol was immunoSEQ multiplex PCR, while the TCRdb copy is restricted to in-frame clones and leaves out a portion. The data contain tens of thousands of clones, 65% to 90% of them seen just once; the ten biggest clones take up about 0.6%. Source: CD4+ or CD8+ T cells sorted from blood, taken in a trial of the OX40 agonist ivuxolimab. The receptors here all came from an adult with an advanced solid tumor such as melanoma, head and neck, liver or kidney cancer.

V usage is TRBV29-1 and J usage is TRBJ2-7; maybe TRBD1 (5 bases). Germline CDR1 SQVTM, CDR2 ANQGSEA. Trimming took 0 bases from V and 8 from J, leaving 11 bases between them. The CDR3 is made up of 12 amino acids. CDR3 sequence (DNA): TGCAGCGTTGAAGATCAGACAGCACAGCAGTACTTC. As protein: CSVEDQTAQQYF.

The sample holds one count of this clone. V is TRBV19 and J is TRBJ2-1; either TRBD1 or TRBD2 may fit D (5 bases each). The V and J ends lost 2 bases and 7 bases respectively, with 9 bases between them. Germline V gene data show CDR1 as LNHDA and CDR2 as SQIVND (reference sequence). The CDR3 contains 13 residues. The CDR3 protein is CASSINRRNEQFF. The CDR3 DNA is TGTGCCAGTAGTATAAACAGGAGGAATGAGCAGTTCTTC.

The J gene is TRBJ1-5, the V gene TRBV5-5, with 9 bases lining up with TRBD1. CDR1 and CDR2 from the germline V gene are SGHKS and YYEKEE (reference sequence). J was trimmed by 1 base and V by 4 bases; bases with no gene match: 3. There are 15 residues in the CDR3. CDR3 sequence: CASSAGTGSNQPQHF. The CDR3 nucleotides read TGTGCCAGCAGCGCCGGGACAGGGAGCAATCAGCCCCAGCATTTT.

The chain carries TRBV5-1 and TRBJ2-3; 7 bases match TRBD2. Unmatched junction bases numbered 8, after V lost 5 bases and J lost 5 bases. There are 14 residues in the CDR3. From germline, CDR1 is SGHRS and CDR2 YFSETQ. In nucleotides, the CDR3 is TGCGCCAGCAGAGGGGCTAGCGGAAGAGATACGCAGTATTTT. Protein product: CASRGASGRDTQYF.

This clone was seen once. The genes are TRBV7-2 and TRBJ2-1; 7 bases are shared with TRBD2. V lost 5 bases and J lost 3; bases outside the gene matches: 10. CDR3 length: 16 amino acids. CDR1 and CDR2 from the germline V gene are SGHTA and FQGNSA. The CDR3 DNA reads as TGTGCCAGCAGCCCCCCGGGGGGTGCCATCTACAATGAGCAGTTCTTC. It yields the protein CASSPPGGAIYNEQFF.

CDR3: CASSPRQQDTDTQYF. DNA of the CDR3: TGTGCCAGCTCACCACGTCAGCAAGACACAGATACGCAGTATTTT. This sequence joins TRBV18 and TRBJ2-3; no reliable D call. CDR3 length: 15 amino acids. Trimming cost V 1 base and J 2 bases, with 10 bases left between them. Germline lookup yields CDR1 KGHSH and CDR2 LQKENI.

J is TRBJ2-5 and V is TRBV11-2; 8 bases align to TRBD1. The germline CDR1 and CDR2 sequences are SGHAT and FQNNGV. V lost 3 bases to trimming and J lost 5 bases; unmatched junction nucleotides: 11. The CDR3 contains 16 residues. The CDR3 nucleotides read TGTGCCAGCAGCTTGGGCGGACAGGGTAATTTGGAGACCCAGTACTTC. It encodes CASSLGGQGNLETQYF.

V usage is TRBV29-1 and J usage is TRBJ1-1; perhaps TRBD1 as D (5 bases). CDR1 SQVTM and CDR2 ANQGSEA come from the germline V gene. The CDR3 sequence is 13 residues long. Trimming pared 2 bases from V and 4 bases from J, leaving 11 bases between. The CDR3: CSVETGRGTEAFF. The CDR3 nucleotides are TGCAGCGTTGAAACAGGTCGTGGCACTGAAGCTTTCTTT.

This sequence joins TRBV5-1 and TRBJ2-5; D is perhaps TRBD2 (6 bases). This CDR3 is built from 13 residues. V lost 2 bases, J lost 5 bases, and 10 bases lay in between. Germline CDR1 and CDR2: SGHRS and YFSETQ. CDR3 nucleotides: TGCGCCAGCAGCTTAGAGGGGAGGGAGACCCAGTACTTC. Protein product: CASSLEGRETQYF.

The rearrangement joins TRBV7-2 to TRBJ2-3; 10 nucleotides align to TRBD2. CDR1 is SGHTA and CDR2 is FQGNSA in the germline V gene. The ends lost 5 bases at V and 5 bases at J; junction bases unmatched: 13. The CDR3 sequence is 17 residues long. CDR3 coding DNA: TGTGCCAGCAGCCCAATAGCGGGGGGTGGGAGTGGAGATACGCAGTATTTT. Protein product: CASSPIAGGGSGDTQYF. Variable domain in full (rest from reference TRBV7-2 and TRBJ2-3): GAGVSQSPSNKVTEKGKDVELRCDPISGHTALYWYRQSLGQGLEFLIYFQGNSAPDKSGLPSDRFSAERTGGSVSTLTIQRTQQEDSAVYLCASSPIAGGGSGDTQYFGPGTRLTVL.